This T cell receptor (beta chain) was documented in a study of beta chain features in type 1 diabetes. General observations from the study: Possibly, sequencing cDNA over-represented cells that had high TCR expression levels. PCR might favor shorter templates, equally in patients and controls.

A sort by CD45RO/CCR7/CD25/CD127/CD95/CD27 yielded CD4+ naive, central memory, regulatory and stem cell-like memory cells. The CDR3 is 16 amino acids. The V gene's germline CDR1 is SGHTA and CDR2 FQGNSA. The J segment lost 2 bases and the V segment lost 5 bases, leaving 7 bases of the junction unmatched. This clone was found a few times. Its antigen is undetermined. Expressed TCRB transcripts were sequenced after all isolated RNA was converted to cDNA. The average read count of naive, central memory and regulatory T cell samples was approximately 3.5 million. The method was immunoSEQ multiplex PCR; TCRdb's version includes in-frame clones alone and lacks a portion of them. The sample shows about 130,000 clones, 9.2% of them seen only once.

This clonotype was obtained from a young man in good health. Sequencing was done on a sample of central memory CD4+ T cells from blood. The chain carries TRBV7-2 and TRBJ2-5; 11 positions match TRBD2. The CDR3 bases are TGTGCCAGCAGCCCAAACCTAGCGGGGGGACAAGAGACCCAGTACTTC. This encodes CASSPNLAGGQETQYF.